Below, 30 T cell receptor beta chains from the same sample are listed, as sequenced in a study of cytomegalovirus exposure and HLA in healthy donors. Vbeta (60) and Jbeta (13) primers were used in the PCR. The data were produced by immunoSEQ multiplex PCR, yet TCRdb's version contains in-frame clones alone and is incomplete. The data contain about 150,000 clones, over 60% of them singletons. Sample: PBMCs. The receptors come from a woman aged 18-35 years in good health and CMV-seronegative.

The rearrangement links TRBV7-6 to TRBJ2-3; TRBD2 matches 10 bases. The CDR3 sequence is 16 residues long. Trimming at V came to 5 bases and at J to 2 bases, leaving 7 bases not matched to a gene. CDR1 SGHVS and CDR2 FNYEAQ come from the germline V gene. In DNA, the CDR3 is TGTGCCAGCAGCCGGACTAGCGGCTCCTCCACAGATACGCAGTATTTT. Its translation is CASSRTSGSSTDTQYF.

The CDR3 region is CASSPRQASYEQYF. CDR3 nucleotides: TGTGCCAGCAGTCCGCGACAGGCCTCCTACGAGCAGTACTTC. The chain has TRBV27 and TRBJ2-7, with D maybe TRBD1 (6 bases). This CDR3 is 14 amino acids long. Germline CDR1 and CDR2: MNHEY and SMNVEV (reference sequence). With 5 bases removed from V and 0 bases from J, the gap between germline ends came to 11 bases.

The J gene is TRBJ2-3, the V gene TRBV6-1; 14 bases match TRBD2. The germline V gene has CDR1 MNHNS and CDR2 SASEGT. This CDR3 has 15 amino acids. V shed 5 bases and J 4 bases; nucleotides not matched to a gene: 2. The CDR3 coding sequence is TGTGCCAGCAGTTCGACTAGCGGGAGGGCAGATACGCAGTATTTT. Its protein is CASSSTSGRADTQYF.

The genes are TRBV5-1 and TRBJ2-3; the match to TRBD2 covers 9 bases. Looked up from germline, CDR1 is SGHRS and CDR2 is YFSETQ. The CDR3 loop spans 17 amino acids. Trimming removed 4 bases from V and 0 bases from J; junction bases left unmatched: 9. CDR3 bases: TGCGCCAGCAGCGGGATAGGACTAGCGTATAGCACAGATACGCAGTATTTT. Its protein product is CASSGIGLAYSTDTQYF.

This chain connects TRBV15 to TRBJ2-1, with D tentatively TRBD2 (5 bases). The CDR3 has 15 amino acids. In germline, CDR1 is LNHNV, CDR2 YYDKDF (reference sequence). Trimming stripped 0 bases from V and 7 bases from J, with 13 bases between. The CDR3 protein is CATSRERDRYNEQFF. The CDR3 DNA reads TGTGCCACCAGCAGAGAACGGGATAGATATAATGAGCAGTTCTTC.

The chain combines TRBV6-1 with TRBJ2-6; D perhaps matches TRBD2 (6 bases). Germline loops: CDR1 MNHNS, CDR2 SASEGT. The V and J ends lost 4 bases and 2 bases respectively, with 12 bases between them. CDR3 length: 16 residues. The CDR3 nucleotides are TGTGCCAGCAGTGTCCTTCGGGGGACTGGGGCCAACGTCCTGACTTTC. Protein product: CASSVLRGTGANVLTF.

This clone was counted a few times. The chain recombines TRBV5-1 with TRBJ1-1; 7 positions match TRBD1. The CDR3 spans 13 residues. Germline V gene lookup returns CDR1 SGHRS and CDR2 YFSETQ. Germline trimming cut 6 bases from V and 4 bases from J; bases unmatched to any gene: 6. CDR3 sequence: CASNRGSGTEAFF. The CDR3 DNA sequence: TGCGCCAGCAACAGGGGATCAGGCACTGAAGCTTTCTTT.

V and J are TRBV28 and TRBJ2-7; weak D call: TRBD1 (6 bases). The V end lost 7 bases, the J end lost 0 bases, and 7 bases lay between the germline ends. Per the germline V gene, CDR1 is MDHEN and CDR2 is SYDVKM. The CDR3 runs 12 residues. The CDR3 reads CASKDSSYEQYF. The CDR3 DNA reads TGTGCCAGCAAGGACAGCTCCTACGAGCAGTACTTC.

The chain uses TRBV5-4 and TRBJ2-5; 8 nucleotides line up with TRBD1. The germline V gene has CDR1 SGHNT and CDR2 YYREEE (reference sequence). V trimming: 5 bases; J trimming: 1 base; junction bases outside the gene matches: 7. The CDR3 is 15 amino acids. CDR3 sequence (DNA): TGTGCCAGCAGGTTTAACAGGGGGACCCAAGAGACCCAGTACTTC. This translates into CASRFNRGTQETQYF.

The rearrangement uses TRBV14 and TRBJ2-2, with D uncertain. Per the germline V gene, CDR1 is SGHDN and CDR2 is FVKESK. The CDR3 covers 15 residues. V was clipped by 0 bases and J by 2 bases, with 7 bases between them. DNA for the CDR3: TGTGCCAGCAGCCAAGAGATAGCTAACACCGGGGAGCTGTTTTTT. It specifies CASSQEIANTGELFF. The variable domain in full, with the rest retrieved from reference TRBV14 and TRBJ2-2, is EAGVTQFPSHSVIEKGQTVTLRCDPISGHDNLYWYRRVMGKEIKFLLHFVKESKQDESGMPNNRFLAERTGGTYSTLKVQPAELEDSGVYFCASSQEIANTGELFFGEGSRLTVL.

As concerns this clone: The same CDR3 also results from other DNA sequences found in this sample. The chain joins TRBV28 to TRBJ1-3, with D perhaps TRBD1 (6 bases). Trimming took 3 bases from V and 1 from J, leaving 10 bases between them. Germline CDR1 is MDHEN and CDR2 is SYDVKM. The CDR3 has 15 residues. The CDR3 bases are TGTGCCAGCAGTTTGAGGGGGACATCTGGAAACACCATATATTTT. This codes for CASSLRGTSGNTIYF.

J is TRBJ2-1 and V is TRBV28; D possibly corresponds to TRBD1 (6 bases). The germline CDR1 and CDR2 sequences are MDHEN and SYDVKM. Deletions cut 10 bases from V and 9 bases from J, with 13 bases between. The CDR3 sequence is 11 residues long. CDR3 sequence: CATTDSREQFF. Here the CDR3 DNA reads TGTGCCACCACGGACAGTCGTGAGCAGTTCTTC.

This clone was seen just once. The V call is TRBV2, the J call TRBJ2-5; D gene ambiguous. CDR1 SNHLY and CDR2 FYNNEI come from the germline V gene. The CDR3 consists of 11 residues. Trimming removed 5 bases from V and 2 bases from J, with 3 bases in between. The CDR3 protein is CASSRQETQYF. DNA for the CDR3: TGTGCCAGCAGTCGGCAAGAGACCCAGTACTTC.

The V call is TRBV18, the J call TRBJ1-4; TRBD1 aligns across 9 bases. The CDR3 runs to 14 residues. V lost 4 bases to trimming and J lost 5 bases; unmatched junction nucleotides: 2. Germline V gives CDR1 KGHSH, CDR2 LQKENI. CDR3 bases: TGTGCCAGCTCACGGGACAGGGCAAATGAAAAACTGTTTTTT. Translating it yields CASSRDRANEKLFF.

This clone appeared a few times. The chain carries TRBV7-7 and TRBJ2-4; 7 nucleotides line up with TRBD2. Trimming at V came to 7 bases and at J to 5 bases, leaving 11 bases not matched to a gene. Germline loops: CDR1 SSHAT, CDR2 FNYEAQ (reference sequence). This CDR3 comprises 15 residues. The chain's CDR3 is CASTAGREKENIQYF. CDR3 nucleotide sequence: TGTGCCAGCACCGCTGGGAGGGAAAAAGAAAACATTCAGTACTTC.

For the CDR3, the DNA is TGTGCCAGCAGTACAGGGGGGAACACCGGGGAGCTGTTTTTT. Protein: CASSTGGNTGELFF. V usage is TRBV6-5 and J usage is TRBJ2-2; 8 nucleotides agree with TRBD1. CDR1 MNHEY and CDR2 SVGAGI come from the germline V gene. Trimming removed 5 bases from V and 1 base from J; junction bases left unmatched: 0. The CDR3 covers 14 residues.

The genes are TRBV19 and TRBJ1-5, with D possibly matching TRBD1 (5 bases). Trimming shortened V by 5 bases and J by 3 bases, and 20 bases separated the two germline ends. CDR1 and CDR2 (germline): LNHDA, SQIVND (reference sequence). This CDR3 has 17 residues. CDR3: CASSPWGVGSVNQPQHF. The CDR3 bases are TGTGCCAGTAGTCCATGGGGGGTGGGGTCCGTCAATCAGCCCCAGCATTTT.

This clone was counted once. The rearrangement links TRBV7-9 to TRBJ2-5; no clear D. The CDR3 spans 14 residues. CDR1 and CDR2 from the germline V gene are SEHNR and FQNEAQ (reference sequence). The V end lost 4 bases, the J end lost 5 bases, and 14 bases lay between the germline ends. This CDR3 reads CASSSPPGRETQYF. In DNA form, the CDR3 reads TGTGCCAGCAGCTCCCCTCCCGGTCGGGAGACCCAGTACTTC.

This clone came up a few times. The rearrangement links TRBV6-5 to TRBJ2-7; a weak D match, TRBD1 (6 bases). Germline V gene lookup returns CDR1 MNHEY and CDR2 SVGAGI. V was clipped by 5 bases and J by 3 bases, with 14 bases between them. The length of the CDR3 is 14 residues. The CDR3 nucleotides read TGTGCCAGCAGTCATGGACAGACTTACTACGAGCAGTACGTC. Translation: CASSHGQTYYEQYV.

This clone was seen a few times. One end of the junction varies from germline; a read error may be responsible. The CDR3 spells CSSSLAHAFF. As DNA, the CDR3 is TGTTCCAGCAGCTTAGCACACGCTTTCTTT. V usage is TRBV7-9 and J usage is TRBJ1-1; D ambiguous. The CDR3 covers 10 residues. Looked up from germline, CDR1 is SEHNR and CDR2 is FQNEAQ (reference sequence).

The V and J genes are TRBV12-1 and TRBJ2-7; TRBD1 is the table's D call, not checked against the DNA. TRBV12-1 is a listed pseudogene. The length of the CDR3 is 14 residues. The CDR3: CASSLSGTGTEQYV. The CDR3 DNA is TGTGCCAGCAGCTTATCCGGGACAGGGACCGAGCAGTACGTC.

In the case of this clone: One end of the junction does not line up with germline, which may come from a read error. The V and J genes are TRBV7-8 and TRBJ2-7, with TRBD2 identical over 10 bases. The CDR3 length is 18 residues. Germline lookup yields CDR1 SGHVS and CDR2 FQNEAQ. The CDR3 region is CASSIGLAVVRGSYERYF. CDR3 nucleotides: TGTGCCAGCAGCATCGGACTAGCGGTGGTCCGTGGCTCCTACGAGCGGTACTTC.

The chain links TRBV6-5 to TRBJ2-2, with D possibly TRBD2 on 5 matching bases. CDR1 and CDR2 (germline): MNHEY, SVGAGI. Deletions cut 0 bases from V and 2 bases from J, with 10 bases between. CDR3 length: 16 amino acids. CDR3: CASSYSATGNTGELFF. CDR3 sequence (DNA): TGTGCCAGCAGTTACTCGGCTACGGGAAACACCGGGGAGCTGTTTTTT.

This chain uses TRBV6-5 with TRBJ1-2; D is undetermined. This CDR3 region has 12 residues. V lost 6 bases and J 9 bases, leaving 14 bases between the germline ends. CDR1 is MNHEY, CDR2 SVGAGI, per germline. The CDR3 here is CASSPREGSYTF. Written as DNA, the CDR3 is TGTGCCAGCAGCCCACGGGAGGGTAGCTACACCTTC.

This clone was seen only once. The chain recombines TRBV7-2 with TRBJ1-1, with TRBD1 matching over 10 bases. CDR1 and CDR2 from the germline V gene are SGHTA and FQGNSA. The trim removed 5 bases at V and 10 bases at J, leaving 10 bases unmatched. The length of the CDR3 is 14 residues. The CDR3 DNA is TGTGCCAGCAGCAGACGGACAGGGGGTTCCGTAGCTTTCTTT. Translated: CASSRRTGGSVAFF.

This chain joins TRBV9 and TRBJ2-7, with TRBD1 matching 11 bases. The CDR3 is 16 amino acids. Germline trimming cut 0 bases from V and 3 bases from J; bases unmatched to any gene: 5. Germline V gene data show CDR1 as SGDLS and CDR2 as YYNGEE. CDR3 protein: CASSVGVGTGGYEQYF. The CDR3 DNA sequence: TGTGCCAGCAGCGTAGGGGTCGGGACAGGGGGCTACGAGCAGTACTTC.

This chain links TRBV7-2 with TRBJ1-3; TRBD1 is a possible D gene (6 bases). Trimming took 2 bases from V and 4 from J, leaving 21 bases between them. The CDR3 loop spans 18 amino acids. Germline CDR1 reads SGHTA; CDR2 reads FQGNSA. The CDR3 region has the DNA TGTGCCAGCAGCTTAACGGGTAGCTCAGGGGCTGTAGGAAACACCATATATTTT. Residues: CASSLTGSSGAVGNTIYF.

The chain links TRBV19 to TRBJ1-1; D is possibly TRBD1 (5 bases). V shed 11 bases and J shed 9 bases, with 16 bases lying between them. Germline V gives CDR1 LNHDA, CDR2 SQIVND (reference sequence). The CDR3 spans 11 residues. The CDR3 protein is CACGTPNKAFF. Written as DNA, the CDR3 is TGTGCCTGCGGGACTCCCAATAAAGCTTTCTTT.

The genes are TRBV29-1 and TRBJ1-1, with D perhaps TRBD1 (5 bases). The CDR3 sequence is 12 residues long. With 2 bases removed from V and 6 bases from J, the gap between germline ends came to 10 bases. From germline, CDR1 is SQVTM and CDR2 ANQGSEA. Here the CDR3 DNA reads TGCAGCGTTGAACGGCAGGGCGCTGAAGCTTTCTTT. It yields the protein CSVERQGAEAFF.

The CDR3 sequence is CASSLFSSQPQHF. In DNA form, the CDR3 reads TGTGCCAGCAGTTTATTTTCCAGTCAGCCCCAGCATTTT. This sequence joins TRBV28 and TRBJ1-5; D is uncertain. Deletions cut 1 base from V and 6 bases from J, with 7 bases between. Germline-derived CDR1 and CDR2 are MDHEN and SYDVKM. The CDR3 sequence is 13 residues long.